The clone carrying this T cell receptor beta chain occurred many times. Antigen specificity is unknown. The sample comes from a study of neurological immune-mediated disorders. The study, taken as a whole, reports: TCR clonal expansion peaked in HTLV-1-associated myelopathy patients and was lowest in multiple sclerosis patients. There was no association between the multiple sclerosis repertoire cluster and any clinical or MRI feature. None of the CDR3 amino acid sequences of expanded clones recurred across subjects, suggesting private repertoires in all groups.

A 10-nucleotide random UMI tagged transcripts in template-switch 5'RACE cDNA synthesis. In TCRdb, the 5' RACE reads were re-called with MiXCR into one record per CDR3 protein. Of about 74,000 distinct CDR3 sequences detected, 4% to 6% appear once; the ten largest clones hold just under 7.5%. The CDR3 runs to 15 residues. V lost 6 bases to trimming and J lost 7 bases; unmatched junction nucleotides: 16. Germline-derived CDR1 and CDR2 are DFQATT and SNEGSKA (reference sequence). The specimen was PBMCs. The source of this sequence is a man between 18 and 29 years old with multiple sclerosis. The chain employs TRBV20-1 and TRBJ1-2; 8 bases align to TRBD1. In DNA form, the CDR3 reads TGCAGTGCGCCAGGGGGCTTATTATCGTATGTTGGCTACACCTTC. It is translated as CSAPGGLLSYVGYTF.